A selection of T cell receptor beta chains follows, all from one sample in a study of shared clonotypes between healthy human individuals. Sequencing used immunoSEQ multiplex PCR; TCRdb keeps in-frame clones, though not all of them. The repertoire consists of about 2.3 million clones, with 85% to 95% occurring once and the leading ten covering 0.39%. Sample: naive CD4+ T cells from PBMCs. The receptors were gathered from a man between 18 and 29 years old in good health. Some clones in this sample may be carry-over from other donors' samples. CDR3s include the opening cysteine and the closing phenylalanine or tryptophan. A D gene is named only where the DNA matches it firmly. A row's size may be missing; if present it is once, few, many or a size class.

clone size	V gene	J gene	D gene	CDR3 protein	CDR3 DNA
NA	TRBV4-1	TRBJ1-4	TRBD1	CASSQTGVPEKLFF	TGCGCCAGCAGCCAGACAGGGGTGCCTGAAAAACTGTTTTTT
NA	TRBV28	TRBJ1-2	NA	CASSLVGVLYGYTF	TGTGCCAGCAGTTTAGTGGGCGTCCTCTATGGCTACACCTTC
NA	TRBV27	TRBJ1-4	TRBD1	CASSSPLTGKREKLFF	TGTGCCAGCAGTTCCCCCCTGACAGGGAAGAGGGAAAAACTGTTTTTT
NA	TRBV21-1	TRBJ2-7	NA	CASSKKGLAVHYEQYF	TGTGCCAGCAGCAAAAAGGGACTAGCGGTACACTACGAGCAGTACTTC
NA	TRBV5-1	TRBJ2-7	NA	CASSLEQRSSYEQYF	TGCGCCAGCAGCTTGGAACAGAGGAGCTCCTACGAGCAGTACTTC
NA	TRBV6-5	TRBJ1-2	TRBD1	CATRRTGGFYGYTF	TGTGCCACCAGAAGGACAGGGGGCTTTTATGGCTACACCTTC
NA	TRBV9	TRBJ1-4	TRBD1	CASSPDRGDEKLFF	TGTGCCAGCAGCCCGGACAGGGGAGATGAAAAACTGTTTTTT
NA	TRBV6-5	TRBJ1-2	TRBD1	CASSYSTGEGYTF	TGTGCCAGCAGTTACTCGACAGGGGAAGGCTACACCTTC
NA	TRBV7-2	TRBJ2-2	NA	CASSSLTGELFF	TGTGCCAGCAGCTCCCTTACCGGGGAGCTGTTTTTT
NA	TRBV7-3	TRBJ2-1	NA	CASSLTGREQFF	TGTGCCAGCAGCCTAACGGGGCGTGAGCAGTTCTTC
few	TRBV19	TRBJ2-5	TRBD2	CASSPRGPTGGTQYF	TGTGCCAGTAGTCCAAGAGGTCCAACGGGGGGGACCCAGTACTTC
NA	TRBV19	TRBJ1-5	NA	CASSYNPFGADRENQPQHF	TGTGCCAGTAGTTACAACCCCTTTGGGGCAGATAGGGAGAATCAGCCCCAGCATTTT
NA	TRBV18	TRBJ1-1	NA	CASSPLSVNTEAFF	TGTGCCAGCTCACCACTTTCAGTGAACACTGAAGCTTTCTTT
NA	TRBV5-1	TRBJ2-7	TRBD2	CASSREPGLVSYEQYF	TGCGCCAGCAGCCGAGAACCGGGACTAGTATCCTACGAGCAGTACTTC
NA	TRBV18	TRBJ1-5	TRBD1	CASSPSGTGGGNQPQHF	TGTGCCAGCTCACCTTCCGGGACAGGGGGTGGCAATCAGCCCCAGCATTTT
NA	TRBV4-1	TRBJ1-4	TRBD1	CASSRLTGGGATNEKLFF	TGCGCCAGCAGCCGCCTCACAGGGGGGGGAGCAACTAATGAAAAACTGTTTTTT
NA	TRBV4-1	TRBJ1-5	TRBD1	CASSQPTRTGVNQPQHF	TGCGCCAGCAGCCAACCCACCCGGACAGGGGTCAATCAGCCCCAGCATTTT
once	TRBV28	TRBJ2-1	TRBD2	CASSFIPGLAVPQKGYNEQFF	TGTGCCAGCAGTTTCATTCCGGGACTAGCGGTACCCCAAAAGGGTTACAATGAGCAGTTCTTC
NA	TRBV30	TRBJ2-1	NA	CAWSVSPGVNPFF	TGTGCCTGGAGTGTATCGCCGGGGGTTAACCCGTTCTTC
NA	TRBV7-2	TRBJ2-7	TRBD2	CASSSGLAGAEQYF	TGTGCCAGCAGCTCAGGACTAGCGGGAGCCGAGCAGTACTTC
NA	TRBV5-4	TRBJ2-3	NA	CASSLRGSTDTQYF	TGTGCCAGCAGCTTGCGCGGGAGCACAGATACGCAGTATTTT
NA	TRBV5-4	TRBJ2-7	TRBD2	CASSSTGAGMYEQYF	TGTGCCAGCAGCTCGACGGGAGCGGGGATGTACGAGCAGTACTTC